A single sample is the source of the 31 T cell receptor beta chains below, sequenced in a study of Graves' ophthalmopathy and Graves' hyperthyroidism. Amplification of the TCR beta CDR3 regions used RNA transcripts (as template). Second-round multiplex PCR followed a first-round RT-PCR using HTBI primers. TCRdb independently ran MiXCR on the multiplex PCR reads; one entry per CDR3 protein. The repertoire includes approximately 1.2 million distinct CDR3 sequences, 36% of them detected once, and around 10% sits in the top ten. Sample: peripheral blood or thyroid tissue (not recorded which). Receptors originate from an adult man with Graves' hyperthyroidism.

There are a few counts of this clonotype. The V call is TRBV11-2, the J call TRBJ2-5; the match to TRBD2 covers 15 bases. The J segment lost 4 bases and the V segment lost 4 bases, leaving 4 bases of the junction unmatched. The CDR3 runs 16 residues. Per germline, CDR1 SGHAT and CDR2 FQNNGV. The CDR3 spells CASSYMGLAGGETQYF. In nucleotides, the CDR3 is TGTGCCAGCAGCTACATGGGACTAGCGGGGGGAGAGACCCAGTACTTC.

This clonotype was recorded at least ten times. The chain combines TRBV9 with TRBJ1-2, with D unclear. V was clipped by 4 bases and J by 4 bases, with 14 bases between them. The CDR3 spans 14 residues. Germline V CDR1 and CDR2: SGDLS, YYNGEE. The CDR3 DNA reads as TGTGCCAGCAGCAAAGACCCCACTGGCTATGGCTACACCTTC. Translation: CASSKDPTGYGYTF.

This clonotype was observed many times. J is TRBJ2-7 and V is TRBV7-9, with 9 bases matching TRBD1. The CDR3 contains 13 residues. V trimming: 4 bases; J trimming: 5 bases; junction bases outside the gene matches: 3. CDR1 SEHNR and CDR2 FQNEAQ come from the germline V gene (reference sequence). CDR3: CASSSQGADEQYF. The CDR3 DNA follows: TGTGCCAGCAGCTCACAGGGGGCCGACGAGCAGTACTTC.

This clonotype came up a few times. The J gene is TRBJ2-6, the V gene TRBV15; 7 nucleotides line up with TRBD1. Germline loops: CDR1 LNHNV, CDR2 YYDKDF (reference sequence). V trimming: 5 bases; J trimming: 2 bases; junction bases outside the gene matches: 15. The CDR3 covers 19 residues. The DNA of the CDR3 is TGTGCCACCAGCGGCCGACTGACAGGGATTCCTACTGGGGCCAACGTCCTGACTTTC. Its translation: CATSGRLTGIPTGANVLTF.

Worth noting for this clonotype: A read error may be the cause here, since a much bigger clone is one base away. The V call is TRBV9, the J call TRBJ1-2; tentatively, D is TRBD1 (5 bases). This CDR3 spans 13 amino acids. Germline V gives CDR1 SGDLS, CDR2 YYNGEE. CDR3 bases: TGTGTCAGCAGCGTTAGCCAGGGAGACGGCTACACCTTC. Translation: CVSSVSQGDGYTF.

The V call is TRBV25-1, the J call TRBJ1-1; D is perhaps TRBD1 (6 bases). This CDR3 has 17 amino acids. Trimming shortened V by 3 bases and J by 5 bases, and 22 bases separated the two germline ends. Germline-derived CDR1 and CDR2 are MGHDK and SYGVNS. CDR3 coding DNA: TGTGCCAGCAGTGACACTGTACCACAGGGAGGTGGAACTGAAGCTTTCTTT. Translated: CASSDTVPQGGGTEAFF.

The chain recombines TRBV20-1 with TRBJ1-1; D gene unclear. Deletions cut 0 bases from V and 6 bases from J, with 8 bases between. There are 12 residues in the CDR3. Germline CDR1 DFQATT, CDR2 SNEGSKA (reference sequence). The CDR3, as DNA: TGCAGTGCTAGAGATCTTCGGGCTGAAGCTTTCTTT. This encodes CSARDLRAEAFF.

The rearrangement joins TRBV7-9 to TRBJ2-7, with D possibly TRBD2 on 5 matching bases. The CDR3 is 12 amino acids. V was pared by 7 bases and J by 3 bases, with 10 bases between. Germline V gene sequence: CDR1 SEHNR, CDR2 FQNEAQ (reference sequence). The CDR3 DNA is TGTGCCAGCATGACGGGGAACTACGAGCAGTACTTC. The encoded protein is CASMTGNYEQYF.

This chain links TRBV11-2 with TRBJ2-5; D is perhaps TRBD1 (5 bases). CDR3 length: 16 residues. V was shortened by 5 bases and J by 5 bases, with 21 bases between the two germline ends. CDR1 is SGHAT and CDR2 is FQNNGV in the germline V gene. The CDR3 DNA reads TGTGCCAGCAGCCCGCCAGGACACGCCGAAGGGGAGACCCAGTACTTC. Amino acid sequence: CASSPPGHAEGETQYF. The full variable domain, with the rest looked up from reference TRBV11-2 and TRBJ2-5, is EAGVAQSPRYKIIEKRQSVAFWCNPISGHATLYWYQQILGQGPKLLIQFQNNGVVDDSQLPKDRFSAERLKGVDSTLKIQPAKLEDSAVYLCASSPPGHAEGETQYFGPGTRLLVL.

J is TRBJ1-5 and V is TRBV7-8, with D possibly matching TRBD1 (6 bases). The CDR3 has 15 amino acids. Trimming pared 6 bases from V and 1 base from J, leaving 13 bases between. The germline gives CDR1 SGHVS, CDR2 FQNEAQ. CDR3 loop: CASSEDRISNQPQHF. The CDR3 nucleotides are TGTGCCAGCAGTGAAGACAGGATCAGCAATCAGCCCCAGCATTTT.

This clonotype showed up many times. CDR3 DNA: TGTGCCAGCAGCGCCAACGGACAGATAAATTCACCCCTCCACTTT. The encoded protein is CASSANGQINSPLHF. The rearrangement uses TRBV9 and TRBJ1-6, with a tentative D call TRBD1 (6 bases). This CDR3 has 15 residues. Deletions cut 3 bases from V and 7 bases from J, with 14 bases between. The germline V gene encodes CDR1 SGDLS and CDR2 YYNGEE.

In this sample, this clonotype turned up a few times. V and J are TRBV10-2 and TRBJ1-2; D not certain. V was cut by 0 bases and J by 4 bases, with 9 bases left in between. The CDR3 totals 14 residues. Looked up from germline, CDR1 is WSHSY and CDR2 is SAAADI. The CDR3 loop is CASSESGFTYGYTF. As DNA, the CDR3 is TGCGCCAGCAGTGAGTCAGGATTTACCTATGGCTACACCTTC.

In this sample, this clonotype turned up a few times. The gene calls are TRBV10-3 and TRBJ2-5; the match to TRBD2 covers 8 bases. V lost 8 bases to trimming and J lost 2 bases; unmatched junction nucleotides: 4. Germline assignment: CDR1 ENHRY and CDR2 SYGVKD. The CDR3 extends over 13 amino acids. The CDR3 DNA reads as TGTGCCATCGGACTAGCTCCACAAGAGACCCAGTACTTC. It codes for CAIGLAPQETQYF.

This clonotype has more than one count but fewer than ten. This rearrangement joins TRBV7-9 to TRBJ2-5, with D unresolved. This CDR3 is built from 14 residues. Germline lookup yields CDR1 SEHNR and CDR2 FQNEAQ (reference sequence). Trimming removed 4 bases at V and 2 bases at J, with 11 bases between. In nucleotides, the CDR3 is TGTGCCAGCAGCTGGAGCCAAGGACAAGAGACCCAGTACTTC. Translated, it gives CASSWSQGQETQYF.

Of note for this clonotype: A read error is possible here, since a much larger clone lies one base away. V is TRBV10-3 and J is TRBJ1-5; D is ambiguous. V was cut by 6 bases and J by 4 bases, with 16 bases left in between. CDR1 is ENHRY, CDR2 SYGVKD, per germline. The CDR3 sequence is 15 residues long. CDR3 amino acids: CAIRQVGDWNQPQHF. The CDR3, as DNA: TGTGCCATCAGGCAGGTCGGGGATTGGAATCAGCCCCAGCATTTT.

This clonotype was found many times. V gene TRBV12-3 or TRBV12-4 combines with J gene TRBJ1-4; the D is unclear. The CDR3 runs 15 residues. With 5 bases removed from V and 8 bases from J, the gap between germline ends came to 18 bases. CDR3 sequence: CASSPVSGVREKLFF. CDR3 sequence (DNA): TGTGCCAGCAGTCCCGTATCTGGCGTGAGGGAAAAACTGTTTTTT.

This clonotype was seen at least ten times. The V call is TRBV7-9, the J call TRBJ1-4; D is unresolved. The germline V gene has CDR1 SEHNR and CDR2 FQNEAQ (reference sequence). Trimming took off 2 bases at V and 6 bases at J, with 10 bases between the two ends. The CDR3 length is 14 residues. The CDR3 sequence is CASSLPGRDEKLFF. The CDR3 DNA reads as TGTGCCAGCAGCTTACCGGGGAGGGATGAAAAACTGTTTTTT.

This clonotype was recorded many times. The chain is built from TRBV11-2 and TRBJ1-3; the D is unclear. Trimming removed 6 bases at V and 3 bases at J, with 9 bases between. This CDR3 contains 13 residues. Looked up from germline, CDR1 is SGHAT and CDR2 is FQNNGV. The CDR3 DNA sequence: TGTGCCAGCAGGTTACACCTTGGAAACACCATATATTTT. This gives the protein CASRLHLGNTIYF.

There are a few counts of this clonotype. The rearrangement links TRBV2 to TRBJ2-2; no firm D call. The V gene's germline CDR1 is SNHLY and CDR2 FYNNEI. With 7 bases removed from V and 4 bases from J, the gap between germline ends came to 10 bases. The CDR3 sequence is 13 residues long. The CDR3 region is CASKEWGTGELFF. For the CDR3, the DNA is TGTGCCAGCAAAGAATGGGGCACCGGGGAGCTGTTTTTT.

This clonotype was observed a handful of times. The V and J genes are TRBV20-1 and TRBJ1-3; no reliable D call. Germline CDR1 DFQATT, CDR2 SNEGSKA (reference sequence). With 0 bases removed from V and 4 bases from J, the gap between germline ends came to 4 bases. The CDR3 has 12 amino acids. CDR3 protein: CSARDTGNTIYF. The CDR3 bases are TGCAGTGCTAGAGATACAGGAAACACCATATATTTT.

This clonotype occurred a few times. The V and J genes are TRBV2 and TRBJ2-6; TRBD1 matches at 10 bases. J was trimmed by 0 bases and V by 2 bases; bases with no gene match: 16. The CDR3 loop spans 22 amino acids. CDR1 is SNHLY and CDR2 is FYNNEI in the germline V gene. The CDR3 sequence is CASSEYGTGAVGGVSGANVLTF. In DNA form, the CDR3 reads TGTGCCAGCAGTGAATATGGGACAGGGGCCGTTGGAGGGGTCTCTGGGGCCAACGTCCTGACTTTC.

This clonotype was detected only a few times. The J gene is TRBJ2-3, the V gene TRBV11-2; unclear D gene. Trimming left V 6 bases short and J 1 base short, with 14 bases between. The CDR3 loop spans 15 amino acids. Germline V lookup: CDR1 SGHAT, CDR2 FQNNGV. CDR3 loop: CASRTAISGTDTQYF. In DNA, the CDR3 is TGTGCCAGCAGGACGGCGATATCTGGCACAGATACGCAGTATTTT. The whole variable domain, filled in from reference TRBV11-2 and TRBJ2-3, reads EAGVAQSPRYKIIEKRQSVAFWCNPISGHATLYWYQQILGQGPKLLIQFQNNGVVDDSQLPKDRFSAERLKGVDSTLKIQPAKLEDSAVYLCASRTAISGTDTQYFGPGTRLTVL.

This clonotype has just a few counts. The CDR3 loop is CASARGQGDQPQHF. The DNA of the CDR3 is TGTGCCAGCGCTCGGGGCCAGGGAGATCAGCCCCAGCATTTT. J is TRBJ1-5 and V is TRBV2; D perhaps matches TRBD1 (5 bases). The CDR3 has 14 residues. Trimming left V 8 bases short and J 5 bases short, with 16 bases between. CDR1 is SNHLY and CDR2 is FYNNEI in the germline V gene.

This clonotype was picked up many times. The DNA of the CDR3 is TGTGCCAGTAGTATTCTTGGGGTACAACAGCCCCAGCATTTT. Its protein is CASSILGVQQPQHF. The rearrangement links TRBV19 to TRBJ1-5, with no clear D. The germline V gene encodes CDR1 LNHDA and CDR2 SQIVND (reference sequence). Trimming pared 3 bases from V and 7 bases from J, leaving 13 bases between. The CDR3 contains 14 residues.

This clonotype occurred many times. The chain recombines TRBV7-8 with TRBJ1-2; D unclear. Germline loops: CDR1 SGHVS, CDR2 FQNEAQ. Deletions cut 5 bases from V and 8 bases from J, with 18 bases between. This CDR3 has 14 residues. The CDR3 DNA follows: TGTGCCAGCAGCCGCCGTGGAGGGCCGCAGGGCTACACCTTC. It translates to CASSRRGGPQGYTF. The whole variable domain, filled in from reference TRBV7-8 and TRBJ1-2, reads GAGVSQSPRYKVAKRGQDVALRCDPISGHVSLFWYQQALGQGPEFLTYFQNEAQLDKSGLPSDRFFAERPEGSVSTLKIQRTQQEDSAVYLCASSRRGGPQGYTFGSGTRLTVV.

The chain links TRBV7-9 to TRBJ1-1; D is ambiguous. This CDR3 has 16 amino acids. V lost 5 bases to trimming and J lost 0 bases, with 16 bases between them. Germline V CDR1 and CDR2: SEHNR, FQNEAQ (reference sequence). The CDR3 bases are TGTGCCAGCAGCCCCGCTGTCGGAGCAATGAACACTGAAGCTTTCTTT. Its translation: CASSPAVGAMNTEAFF.

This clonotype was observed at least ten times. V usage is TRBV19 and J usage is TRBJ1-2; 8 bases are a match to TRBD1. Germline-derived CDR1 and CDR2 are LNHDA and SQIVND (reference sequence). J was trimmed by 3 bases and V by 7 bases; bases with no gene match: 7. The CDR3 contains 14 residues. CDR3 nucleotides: TGTGCCAGTACACGGACAGGGAAACACTATGGCTACACCTTC. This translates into CASTRTGKHYGYTF.

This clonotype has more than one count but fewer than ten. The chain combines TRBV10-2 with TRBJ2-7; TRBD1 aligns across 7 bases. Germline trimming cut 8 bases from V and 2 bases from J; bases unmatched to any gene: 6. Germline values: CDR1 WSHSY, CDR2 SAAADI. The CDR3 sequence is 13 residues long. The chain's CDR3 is CASSIRGTYEQYF. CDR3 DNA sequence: TGCGCCAGCTCCATCAGGGGGACCTACGAGCAGTACTTC.

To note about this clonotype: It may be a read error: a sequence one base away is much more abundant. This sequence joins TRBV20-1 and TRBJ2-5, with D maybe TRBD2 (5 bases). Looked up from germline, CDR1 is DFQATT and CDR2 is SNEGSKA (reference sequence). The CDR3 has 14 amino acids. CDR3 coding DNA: TGCAGTGCCGCGGGCCAGTTGAATGCGGAGACCCAGTCCTTC. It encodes CSAAGQLNAETQSF.

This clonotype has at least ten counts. CDR3 sequence (DNA): TGTGCCAGCAGCTGGGACACAGGGGGCTCCCTTGGGGAGCAGTACTTC. Residues: CASSWDTGGSLGEQYF. The rearrangement joins TRBV7-9 to TRBJ2-7; 9 bases map to TRBD1. Germline values: CDR1 SEHNR, CDR2 FQNEAQ (reference sequence). CDR3 length equals 16 residues. V shed 4 bases and J 7 bases; nucleotides not matched to a gene: 14. Combining the CDR3 with reference TRBV7-9 and TRBJ2-7 gives the whole variable domain DTGVSQNPRHKITKRGQNVTFRCDPISEHNRLYWYRQTLGQGPEFLTYFQNEAQLEKSRLLSDRFSAERPKGSFSTLEIQRTEQGDSAMYLCASSWDTGGSLGEQYFGPGTRLTVT.

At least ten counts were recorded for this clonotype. Written as DNA, the CDR3 is TGTGCCAGCAGTGAAGCGCTGCCAGTCCAGCATTTT. It encodes CASSEALPVQHF. The chain combines TRBV6-5 with TRBJ1-5; D call uncertain. The germline V gene encodes CDR1 MNHEY and CDR2 SVGAGI. The V and J ends lost 5 bases and 12 bases respectively, with 14 bases between them. The CDR3 loop spans 12 amino acids.